The 10 T cell receptor beta chains given below trace back to one sample, sequenced in a study of T cells in localized non-small cell lung cancer. This table comes from immunoSEQ multiplex PCR, and its TCRdb copy is limited to in-frame clones, with some not included. The sample has 45,000 to 55,000 clones, around 86% seen once. The material sequenced was peripheral blood, taken before any cancer treatment. Receptors were obtained from a male donor older than 55 with stage III squamous cell lung carcinoma.

The DNA of the CDR3 is TGTGCCAGCAGCTTGGTTCAGGGGTACTACGAGCAGTACTTC. It yields the protein CASSLVQGYYEQYF. V and J are TRBV5-6 and TRBJ2-7; D is possibly TRBD1 (6 bases). This CDR3 is 14 amino acids long. V lost 0 bases to trimming and J lost 3 bases, with 10 bases between them. Germline lookup yields CDR1 SGHDT and CDR2 YYEEEE. Full variable domain (outside the CDR3, taken from reference TRBV5-6 and TRBJ2-7): DAGVTQSPTHLIKTRGQQVTLRCSPKSGHDTVSWYQQALGQGPQFIFQYYEEEERQRGNFPDRFSGHQFPNYSSELNVNALLLGDSALYLCASSLVQGYYEQYFGPGTRLTVT.

The V and J genes are TRBV2 and TRBJ2-5; D remains ambiguous. Looked up from germline, CDR1 is SNHLY and CDR2 is FYNNEI. Trimming shortened V by 4 bases and J by 4 bases, and 10 bases separated the two germline ends. The CDR3 contains 13 residues. CDR3 DNA sequence: TGTGCCAGCAGTGGCGGTTGGGGAGAGACCCAGTACTTC. Amino acid sequence: CASSGGWGETQYF.

The V and J genes are TRBV19 and TRBJ1-6; no firm D call. Germline V gene sequence: CDR1 LNHDA, CDR2 SQIVND (reference sequence). The length of the CDR3 is 12 residues. V was clipped by 5 bases and J by 8 bases, with 7 bases between them. The CDR3 DNA reads TGTGCCAGTAGTGACCGGGATTCACCCCTCCACTTT. Its protein is CASSDRDSPLHF. Together with reference TRBV19 and TRBJ1-6, the CDR3 gives the full variable domain: DGGITQSPKYLFRKEGQNVTLSCEQNLNHDAMYWYRQDPGQGLRLIYYSQIVNDFQKGDIAEGYSVSREKKESFPLTVTSAQKNPTAFYLCASSDRDSPLHFGNGTRLTVT.

The sample holds one count of this clone. CDR3 amino acids: CATSRGLEQFF. The CDR3 DNA reads as TGTGCCACCAGCAGAGGTCTTGAGCAGTTCTTC. The chain combines TRBV15 with TRBJ2-1; D remains unclear. Germline CDR1 reads LNHNV; CDR2 reads YYDKDF (reference sequence). The V gene lost 1 base and the J gene lost 9 bases, with 4 bases spanning the gap. The CDR3 has 11 residues.

The V and J genes are TRBV2 and TRBJ2-4; 8 nucleotides agree with TRBD1. Germline assignment: CDR1 SNHLY and CDR2 FYNNEI. Unmatched junction bases numbered 12, after V lost 7 bases and J lost 7 bases. The CDR3 is 15 amino acids. CDR3 residues: CASNPSGTGDNIQYF. For the CDR3, the DNA is TGTGCCAGCAATCCTTCCGGGACAGGCGATAACATTCAGTACTTC.

V is TRBV19 and J is TRBJ2-7, with TRBD1 matching 12 bases. The V segment lost 3 bases and the J segment 5 bases; nucleotides outside the gene matches: 8. CDR3 length: 16 amino acids. The germline V gene has CDR1 LNHDA and CDR2 SQIVND (reference sequence). In nucleotides, the CDR3 is TGTGCCAGTAGTATTCGGCCGGGACAGGGGGCCAACGAGCAGTACTTC. It encodes CASSIRPGQGANEQYF.

The chain joins TRBV25-1 to TRBJ2-3; the D gene is possibly TRBD2 (5 bases). The CDR3 covers 16 residues. V gave up 1 base and J gave up 4 bases, with 15 bases separating them. The germline V gene encodes CDR1 MGHDK and CDR2 SYGVNS. The CDR3 spells CASSESRGIGPDTQYF. Here the CDR3 DNA reads TGTGCCAGCAGTGAATCTCGGGGTATTGGCCCAGATACGCAGTATTTT.

This chain links TRBV5-6 with TRBJ2-7; 8 bases fit TRBD1. The J segment lost 12 bases and the V segment lost 2 bases, leaving 13 bases of the junction unmatched. Germline values: CDR1 SGHDT, CDR2 YYEEEE. The CDR3 loop spans 14 amino acids. The CDR3 reads CASSFGTGLVGGYF. In nucleotides, the CDR3 is TGTGCCAGCAGCTTCGGGACAGGCTTGGTTGGGGGGTACTTC. The full variable domain, rest sourced from reference TRBV5-6 and TRBJ2-7, is DAGVTQSPTHLIKTRGQQVTLRCSPKSGHDTVSWYQQALGQGPQFIFQYYEEEERQRGNFPDRFSGHQFPNYSSELNVNALLLGDSALYLCASSFGTGLVGGYFGPGTRLTVT.

V gene TRBV7-9 combines with J gene TRBJ1-4; D is perhaps TRBD1 (5 bases). Germline V gene lookup returns CDR1 SEHNR and CDR2 FQNEAQ (reference sequence). V was clipped by 5 bases and J by 7 bases, with 5 bases between them. The CDR3 spans 11 residues. This chain's CDR3 is CASSQGEKLFF. The CDR3 nucleotides are TGTGCCAGCAGCCAGGGTGAAAAACTGTTTTTT.

The rearrangement uses TRBV19 and TRBJ1-5, with 12 bases aligning to TRBD1. Germline V CDR1 and CDR2: LNHDA, SQIVND (reference sequence). Unmatched junction bases numbered 7, after V lost 5 bases and J lost 5 bases. CDR3 length: 16 residues. Here the CDR3 reads CASSPIGTGGYQPQHF. CDR3 sequence (DNA): TGTGCCAGTAGTCCTATCGGGACAGGGGGCTATCAGCCCCAGCATTTT.